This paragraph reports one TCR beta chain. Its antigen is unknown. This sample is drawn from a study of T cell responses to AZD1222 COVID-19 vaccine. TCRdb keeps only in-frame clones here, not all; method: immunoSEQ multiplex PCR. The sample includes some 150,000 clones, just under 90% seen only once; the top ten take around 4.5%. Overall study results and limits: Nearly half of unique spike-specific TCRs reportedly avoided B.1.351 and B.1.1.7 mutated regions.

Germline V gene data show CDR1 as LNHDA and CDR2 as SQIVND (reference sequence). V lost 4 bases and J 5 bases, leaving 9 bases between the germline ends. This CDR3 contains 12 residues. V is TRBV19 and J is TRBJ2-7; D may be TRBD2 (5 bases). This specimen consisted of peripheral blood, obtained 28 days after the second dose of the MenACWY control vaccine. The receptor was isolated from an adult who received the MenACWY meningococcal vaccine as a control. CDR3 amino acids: CASSTREHEQYF. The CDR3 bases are TGTGCCAGTAGTACTAGGGAGCACGAGCAGTACTTC.